Each of the 7 T cell receptor beta chains below was sequenced from the same sample in a study of shared clonotypes between healthy human individuals. Clones were sequenced by immunoSEQ multiplex PCR, and TCRdb holds only the in-frame ones, with some missing. Of about 1.1 million clones in the sample, roughly 80% were seen once. The sample comprised memory CD4+ T cells from PBMCs. Subset denoted: CD45RA-negative fraction. All receptors derive from a man aged 18 to 30 in good health. Some clones in this sample may be carry-over from other donors' samples.

This clone was counted at least ten times. This chain joins TRBV18 and TRBJ2-7; TRBD2 agrees at 10 bases. The ends lost 6 bases at V and 3 bases at J; junction bases unmatched: 14. The CDR3 is 17 amino acids. Germline CDR1 reads KGHSH; CDR2 reads LQKENI. The CDR3 spells CASSAQGVASGGYEQYF. The CDR3, as DNA: TGTGCCAGCTCCGCCCAGGGGGTGGCTAGCGGGGGCTACGAGCAGTACTTC.

Comments on this clone: One junction end does not reproduce the germline sequence, and a read error may be involved. This rearrangement joins TRBV2 to TRBJ1-6; D is unclear. The CDR3 length is 13 residues. Per germline, CDR1 SNHLY and CDR2 FYNNEI. The CDR3 DNA follows: TGTGCCAGCACAGGATCCTTTAATTCACCCCTCCACTTT. Protein product: CASTGSFNSPLHF. Together with reference TRBV2 and TRBJ1-6, the CDR3 gives the full variable domain: EPEVTQTPSHQVTQMGQEVILRCVPISNHLYFYWYRQILGQKVEFLVSFYNNEISEKSEIFDDQFSVERPDGSNFTLKIRSTKLEDSAMYFCASTGSFNSPLHFGNGTRLTVT.

The chain couples TRBV5-1 to TRBJ2-7; tentative D call: TRBD1 (5 bases). Trimming cost V 6 bases and J 0 bases, with 16 bases left between them. Germline CDR1 SGHRS, CDR2 YFSETQ. CDR3 length: 15 residues. The chain's CDR3 is CASTGYPDISYEQYF. CDR3 DNA: TGCGCCAGCACCGGGTATCCGGACATCTCCTACGAGCAGTACTTC.

The chain uses TRBV20-1 and TRBJ2-1, with D hard to call. The CDR3 is made up of 10 amino acids. V shed 5 bases and J shed 12 bases, with 11 bases lying between them. Germline CDR1 and CDR2: DFQATT and SNEGSKA (reference sequence). The CDR3 coding sequence is TGCAGTGCTTGGTCCCGAGGGCAGTTCTTC. Amino acids: CSAWSRGQFF.

The CDR3 sequence is CASSQTGQRNEKLFF. In DNA form, the CDR3 reads TGTGCCAGCAGCCAAACCGGACAGAGAAATGAAAAACTGTTTTTT. The chain combines TRBV14 with TRBJ1-4; D possibly corresponds to TRBD1 (6 bases). Germline lookup yields CDR1 SGHDN and CDR2 FVKESK. Trimming stripped 2 bases from V and 5 bases from J, with 12 bases between. The CDR3 runs to 15 residues.

The chain uses TRBV5-4 and TRBJ1-4; TRBD1 might be the D (5 bases). This CDR3 is built from 12 residues. V lost 2 bases, J lost 11 bases, and 10 bases lay in between. Germline-derived CDR1 and CDR2 are SGHNT and YYREEE (reference sequence). The CDR3 coding sequence is TGTGCCAGCAGCTTTGGGGCAGAGAAACTGTTTTTT. Translating gives CASSFGAEKLFF.

The chain joins TRBV4-1 to TRBJ1-5; no clear D gene. The V and J ends lost 3 bases and 0 bases respectively, with 6 bases between them. The germline V gene has CDR1 MGHRA and CDR2 YSYEKL. The length of the CDR3 is 14 residues. The CDR3 coding sequence is TGCGCCAGCAGCCACCCATTTAGCAATCAGCCCCAGCATTTT. Translating gives CASSHPFSNQPQHF.